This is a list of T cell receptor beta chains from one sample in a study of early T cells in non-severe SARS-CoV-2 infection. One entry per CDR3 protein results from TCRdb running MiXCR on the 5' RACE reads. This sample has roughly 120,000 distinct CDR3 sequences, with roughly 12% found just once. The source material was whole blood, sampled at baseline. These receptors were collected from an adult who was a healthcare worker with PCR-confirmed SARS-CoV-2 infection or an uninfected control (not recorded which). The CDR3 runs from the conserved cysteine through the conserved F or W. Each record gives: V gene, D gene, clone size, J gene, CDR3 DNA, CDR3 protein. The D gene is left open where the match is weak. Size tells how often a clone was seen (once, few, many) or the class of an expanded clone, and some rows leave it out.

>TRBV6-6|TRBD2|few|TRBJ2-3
TGTGCCAGCAGTTATGGGACTAGCGGGGGGTTCACAGATACGCAGTATTTT
CASSYGTSGGFTDTQYF
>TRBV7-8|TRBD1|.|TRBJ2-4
TGTGCCAGCAGCCGCACCGGGACAGGGACTGGACTGACGGCCAAAAACATTCAGTACTTC
CASSRTGTGTGLTAKNIQYF
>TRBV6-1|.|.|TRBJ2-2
TGTGCCAGCACCCCGAGGCAGCCGAACACCGGGGAGCTGTTTTTT
CASTPRQPNTGELFF
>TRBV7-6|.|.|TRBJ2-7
TGTGCCAACAGCTTAACCGACGAGCAGTACTTC
CANSLTDEQYF
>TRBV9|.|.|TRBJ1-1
TGTGCCAGCAGCTTTGGGACATCGTTGAACACTGAAGCTTTCTTT
CASSFGTSLNTEAFF
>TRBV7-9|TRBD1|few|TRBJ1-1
TGTGCCAGCAGCCAGGACAGGGTCAACACTGAAGCTTTCTTT
CASSQDRVNTEAFF
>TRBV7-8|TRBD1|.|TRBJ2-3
TGTGCCAGCAGTTACAACAGGGGGACGGGTCAAGATACGCAGTATTTT
CASSYNRGTGQDTQYF
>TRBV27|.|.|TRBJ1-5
TGTGCCAGCATCCCCCCGCAGGGTCTCAATCAGCCCCAGCATTTT
CASIPPQGLNQPQHF
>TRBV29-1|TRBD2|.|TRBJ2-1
TGCAGCGTTGCCGGACTAGGGAAAGAGCAGTTCTTC
CSVAGLGKEQFF
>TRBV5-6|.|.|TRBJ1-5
TGTGCCAGCAGCTTGGCGGCAGGGAGCCAGCCCCAGCATTTT
CASSLAAGSQPQHF
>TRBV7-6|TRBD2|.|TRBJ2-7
TGTGCCAGCAGCTTAGTGGACGGGGGGACCTCCTACGAGCAGTACTTC
CASSLVDGGTSYEQYF
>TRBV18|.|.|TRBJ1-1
TGTGCCAGCTCGGGGGTTAACACTGAAGCTTTCTTT
CASSGVNTEAFF
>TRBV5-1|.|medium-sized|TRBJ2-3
TGCGCCAGCAGCTTGGGTGGCGTAAGGGATACGCAGTATTTT
CASSLGGVRDTQYF
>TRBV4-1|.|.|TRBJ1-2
TGCGCCAGCAGCCAAGATCTCGGTCGGCGTAACTATGGCTACACCTTC
CASSQDLGRRNYGYTF
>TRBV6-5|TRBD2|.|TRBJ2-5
TGTGCCAGCAGTATGGGACTAGCGGGAGGGAGGGAGACCCAGTACTTC
CASSMGLAGGRETQYF
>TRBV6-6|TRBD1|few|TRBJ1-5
TGTGCCAGCAGTTACCCGGGACAGAGTAATAGCAATCAGCCCCAGCATTTT
CASSYPGQSNSNQPQHF
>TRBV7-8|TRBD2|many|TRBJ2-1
TGTGCCAGCAGCGCCACGGGGGGGCTAAGGGATGAGCAGTTCTTC
CASSATGGLRDEQFF
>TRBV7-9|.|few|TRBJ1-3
TGTGCCAGCAGCTCAGGAATGAGCTCTGGAAACACCATATATTTT
CASSSGMSSGNTIYF
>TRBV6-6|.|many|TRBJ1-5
TGTGCCAGCACCCCCCCCCGGGGTCGGAATCAGCCCCAGCATTTT
CASTPPRGRNQPQHF
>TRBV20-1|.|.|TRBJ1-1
TGCAGTGCTAGAGACAGGGTTGAAGCTTTCTTT
CSARDRVEAFF